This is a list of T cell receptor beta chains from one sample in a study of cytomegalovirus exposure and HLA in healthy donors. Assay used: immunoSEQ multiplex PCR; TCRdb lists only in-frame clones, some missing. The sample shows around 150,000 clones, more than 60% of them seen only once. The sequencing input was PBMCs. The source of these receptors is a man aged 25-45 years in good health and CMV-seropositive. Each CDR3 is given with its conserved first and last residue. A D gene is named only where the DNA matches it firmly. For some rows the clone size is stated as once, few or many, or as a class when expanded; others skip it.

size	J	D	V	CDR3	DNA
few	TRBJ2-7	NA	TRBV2	CASRPGRGEQYF	TGTGCCAGCAGGCCTGGAAGAGGCGAGCAGTACTTC
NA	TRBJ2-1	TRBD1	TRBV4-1	CASSHPGTGGLQLEQFF	TGCGCCAGCAGCCATCCCGGGACAGGGGGCCTGCAGCTTGAGCAGTTCTTC
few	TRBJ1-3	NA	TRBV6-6	CASLTRQASSGNTIYF	TGTGCCAGCCTTACCAGACAGGCGAGCTCTGGAAACACCATATATTTT
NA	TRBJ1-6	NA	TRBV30	CAWSVQGQSPLHF	TGTGCCTGGAGTGTACAGGGCCAATCACCCCTCCACTTT
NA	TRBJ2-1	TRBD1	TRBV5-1	CASSLARDRAYNEQFF	TGCGCCAGCAGCTTGGCCCGGGACAGGGCTTACAATGAGCAGTTCTTC
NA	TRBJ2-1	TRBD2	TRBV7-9	CASSPTSVSDEQFF	TGTGCCAGCAGCCCTACTAGCGTTTCGGATGAGCAGTTCTTC
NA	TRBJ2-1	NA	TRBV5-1	CASSLGIGTPAGDEQFF	TGCGCCAGCAGCTTGGGAATCGGGACACCAGCCGGCGATGAGCAGTTCTTC
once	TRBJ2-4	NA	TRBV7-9	CASSFGVVAKNIQYF	TGTGCCAGCAGTTTCGGGGTGGTAGCCAAAAACATTCAGTACTTC
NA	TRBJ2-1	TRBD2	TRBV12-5	CASGVGGLQLFSYNEQFF	TGTGCTAGTGGCGTGGGGGGACTACAGTTATTCTCCTACAATGAGCAGTTCTTC
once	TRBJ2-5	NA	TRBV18	CASSPARSRTAEETQYF	TGTGCCAGCTCACCAGCGCGCAGTCGGACAGCGGAAGAGACCCAGTACTTC
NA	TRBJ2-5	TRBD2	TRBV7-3	CASATSGSPGETQYF	TGTGCCAGCGCTACTAGCGGGAGCCCCGGGGAGACCCAGTACTTC
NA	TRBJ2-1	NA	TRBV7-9	CASSPLDEQFF	TGTGCCAGCAGCCCGTTAGATGAGCAGTTCTTC
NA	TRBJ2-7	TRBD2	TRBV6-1	CASSEYISGESYEQYF	TGTGCCAGCAGTGAATATATTAGCGGGGAATCCTACGAGCAGTACTTC
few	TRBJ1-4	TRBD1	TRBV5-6	CASSYDRGGATNEKLFF	TGTGCCAGCAGCTATGACAGGGGAGGTGCAACTAATGAAAAACTGTTTTTT
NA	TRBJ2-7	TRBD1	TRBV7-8	CASSFRQGNYEQYF	TGTGCCAGCAGCTTCAGACAGGGGAATTACGAGCAGTACTTC
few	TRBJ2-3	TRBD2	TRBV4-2	CASSQESSGSAYTQYF	TGTGCCAGCAGCCAAGAAAGTAGCGGGAGTGCATATACGCAGTATTTT
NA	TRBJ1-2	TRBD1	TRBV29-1	CSVGGTGDYGYTF	TGCAGCGTTGGGGGAACAGGGGACTATGGCTACACCTTC